Given below is one TCR beta chain in context. The assay was immunoSEQ multiplex PCR, and TCRdb's table has in-frame clones only and misses some. The sample lists hundreds of thousands of clones; approximately 88% were seen once. This sample stems from a study of blood T cell repertoires in COVID-19. This CDR3 spans 16 amino acids. In germline, CDR1 is LNHDA, CDR2 SQIVND (reference sequence). The V segment lost 6 bases and the J segment 3 bases; nucleotides outside the gene matches: 5. Material: peripheral blood. This clonotype was sampled from a man aged 35 to 55 with acute or convalescent COVID-19. V usage is TRBV19 and J usage is TRBJ2-3, with 14 bases aligning to TRBD2. The CDR3 protein is CASRTSGGAVTDTQYF. The DNA of the CDR3 is TGTGCCAGTAGGACTAGCGGGGGGGCCGTAACAGATACGCAGTATTTT.